This TCR beta chain came from a study of graft-versus-host responses after intestinal transplantation. Notes on the study in general: Ileal or blood samples showed some GvH clones first, and such clones were also found in recipient marrow.

The germline gives CDR1 SEHNR, CDR2 FQNEAQ (reference sequence). This CDR3 is built from 16 residues. J gave up 2 bases and V 5 bases, and 9 bases lay outside the gene matches. The repertoire was sequenced with immunoSEQ multiplex PCR; TCRdb's copy has only in-frame clones and lacks some. The sample lists 100,000 or so clones, 80% to 95% occurring once. As to this clone: Its antigen is as yet unknown.

The sample consisted of unstimulated CD8+ T cells sorted from spleen or lymph node cells, taken before transplant. The sequence was collected from a human donor who was the organ donor for an intestinal transplant. This chain links TRBV7-9 with TRBJ2-5, with 9 bases matching TRBD2. CDR3 protein: CASSLSSGRLQETQYF. The CDR3 DNA reads as TGTGCCAGCAGCCTTAGTAGCGGGAGACTACAAGAGACCCAGTACTTC.